Listed below are T cell receptor beta chains from one sample, sequenced in a study of OX40 agonist ivuxolimab in advanced cancers. Only in-frame clones appear in the TCRdb table, and some are missing; sequencing was by immunoSEQ multiplex PCR. The table records about 67,000 clones, about 85% of them present only once. The sample in question was CD4+ or CD8+ T cells sorted from blood, obtained in a trial of the OX40 agonist ivuxolimab. The receptors were sampled from an adult with an advanced solid tumor such as melanoma, head and neck, liver or kidney cancer. CDR3s include the opening cysteine and the closing phenylalanine or tryptophan. A D gene is named only where the DNA matches it firmly. Where a row states a size, it is once, few, many or the class of an expanded clone; other rows omit it.

clone size	V gene	CDR3 length	D gene	J gene	CDR3 DNA	CDR3 protein
NA	TRBV2	15	NA	TRBJ1-2	TGTGCCAGCAGTGAATTCGTAAGGCAGAACTATGGCTACACCTTC	CASSEFVRQNYGYTF
NA	TRBV7-3	13	NA	TRBJ2-5	TGTGCCAGCAGCCGAGACGTACAAGAGACCCAGTACTTC	CASSRDVQETQYF
NA	TRBV29-1	13	TRBD2	TRBJ2-3	TGCAGCGTTGATGCGGGAGGGGGTGATACGCAGTATTTT	CSVDAGGGDTQYF
NA	TRBV5-1	12	NA	TRBJ1-2	TGCGCCAGCAGCTATCCCGGCGGAGACTACACCTTC	CASSYPGGDYTF
once	TRBV6-1	14	NA	TRBJ2-7	TGTGCCAGCAGTAACCCGACCGACGGGGACGAGCAGTACTTC	CASSNPTDGDEQYF
once	TRBV28	12	TRBD1	TRBJ1-1	TGTGCCAGCGGGACAGGGGGGGCTGAAGCTTTCTTT	CASGTGGAEAFF
NA	TRBV7-9	16	NA	TRBJ2-3	TGTGCCAGCAGCTTAGGCTCAGGGACTAGCACAGATACGCAGTATTTT	CASSLGSGTSTDTQYF
NA	TRBV6-6	15	NA	TRBJ2-7	TGTGCCAGCAGTGACCCCGGGACGGATAAATACGAGCAGTACTTC	CASSDPGTDKYEQYF
NA	TRBV5-1	15	TRBD1	TRBJ1-4	TGCGCCAGCAGCGCCCAGGGGGGTGATAATGAAAAACTGTTTTTT	CASSAQGGDNEKLFF
NA	TRBV30	14	TRBD2	TRBJ2-1	TGTGCCTGGGAACTAGCGGGAGCCTACAATGAGCAGTTCTTC	CAWELAGAYNEQFF
NA	TRBV15	13	NA	TRBJ1-2	TGTGCCACCAGCAGAGGTTCTTACTATGGCTACACCTTC	CATSRGSYYGYTF
NA	TRBV28	15	NA	TRBJ2-7	TGTGCCAGCAGCCCCGGAAATTTAGTCGCCTACGAGCAGTACTTC	CASSPGNLVAYEQYF
NA	TRBV10-3	13	NA	TRBJ2-7	TGTGCCATCAGTGGGGCAGGGCCCTACGAGCAGTACTTC	CAISGAGPYEQYF
NA	TRBV5-6	15	TRBD2	TRBJ2-1	TGTGCCAGCAGCTCCGGGACTAGCGCTTACAATGAGCAGTTCTTC	CASSSGTSAYNEQFF
NA	TRBV5-1	14	NA	TRBJ1-2	TGCGCCAGCAGCTTGGTTGGGGGCGACTATGGCTACACCTTC	CASSLVGGDYGYTF
NA	TRBV7-3	14	NA	TRBJ1-1	TGTGCCAGCAGCTTAACATCCGGGGGGACTGAAGCTTTCTTT	CASSLTSGGTEAFF
NA	TRBV5-6	12	NA	TRBJ1-1	TGTGCCAGCAGCTTGTTCAGCACTGAAGCTTTCTTT	CASSLFSTEAFF
NA	TRBV18	15	NA	TRBJ2-3	TGTGCCAGCTCACCTCCAGGGCCGAGCACAGATACGCAGTATTTT	CASSPPGPSTDTQYF
NA	TRBV5-8	13	NA	TRBJ1-1	TGTGCCAGCAGCTTGTGGGGCAGGGGTGAAGCTTTCTTT	CASSLWGRGEAFF